These 5 T cell receptor beta chains were sequenced from one sample in a study of high-grade serous ovarian cancer treatment subgroups. The assay was immunoSEQ multiplex PCR, and TCRdb's table has in-frame clones only and misses some. The sample lists about 15,000 clones; about nine tenths were seen once. Tumor samples were obtained before definitive surgery or chemotherapy. The sequencing input was tumor tissue. The receptors derive from a human donor with high-grade serous ovarian cancer.

The chain couples TRBV9 to TRBJ2-5; TRBD2 is a possible D gene (7 bases). Germline lookup yields CDR1 SGDLS and CDR2 YYNGEE. V dropped 4 bases and J dropped 5 bases, with 15 bases sitting between them. The CDR3 covers 14 residues. This chain's CDR3 is CASSPPEGGETQYF. The DNA for the CDR3 is TGTGCCAGCAGCCCCCCGGAGGGGGGGGAGACCCAGTACTTC.

This clone was seen only once. The CDR3 sequence: CASSQDPLVAYNEQFF. CDR3 nucleotide sequence: TGCGCCAGCAGCCAAGATCCACTAGTTGCCTACAATGAGCAGTTCTTC. This chain connects TRBV4-3 to TRBJ2-1, with D possibly matching TRBD2 (5 bases). Per germline, CDR1 LGHNA and CDR2 YSLEER. This CDR3 comprises 16 residues. Trimming left V 0 bases short and J 2 bases short, with 11 bases between.

The chain combines TRBV28 with TRBJ1-2; 11 nucleotides line up with TRBD1. From germline, CDR1 is MDHEN and CDR2 SYDVKM. J lost 2 bases, V lost 6 bases, and 17 bases had no gene match. The CDR3 has 19 residues. For the CDR3, the DNA is TGTGCCAGCAGCCTTAAGCGTTGGGACAGGGGGTTAGTGAACTATGGCTACACCTTC. This sequence encodes CASSLKRWDRGLVNYGYTF.

The V call is TRBV7-2, the J call TRBJ2-3, with D uncertain. Germline loops: CDR1 SGHTA, CDR2 FQGNSA. The CDR3 covers 13 residues. V lost 3 bases and J 8 bases, leaving 12 bases between the germline ends. CDR3 in amino acids: CASSLERGSTQYF. The DNA of the CDR3 is TGTGCCAGCAGCTTGGAGCGTGGGTCTACGCAGTATTTT. Complete variable domain (other parts from reference TRBV7-2 and TRBJ2-3): GAGVSQSPSNKVTEKGKDVELRCDPISGHTALYWYRQSLGQGLEFLIYFQGNSAPDKSGLPSDRFSAERTGGSVSTLTIQRTQQEDSAVYLCASSLERGSTQYFGPGTRLTVL.

This clone has just one count. DNA for the CDR3: TGTGCCAGCAGCCGTGCCAGCTCCTACGAGCAGTACTTC. Translating it yields CASSRASSYEQYF. The V call is TRBV25-1, the J call TRBJ2-7; no firm D call. The CDR3 spans 13 residues. Germline CDR1 is MGHDK and CDR2 is SYGVNS. Between the trimmed V and J ends, which lost 6 bases and 0 bases, there was a span of 9 bases.